This TCR beta chain emerged from a study of blood T cell repertoires in COVID-19. For the study at large: The study drew acute and convalescent COVID-19 samples from the United States, Italy and Spain. Nucleic acid was either cDNA or gDNA, and it came from T cells, B-cell-depleted T cells, or PBMCs.

Per the germline V gene, CDR1 is MNHEY and CDR2 is SMNVEV (reference sequence). CDR3 size: 12 residues. V was cut by 4 bases and J by 7 bases, with 8 bases left in between. Seattle patients were enrolled while actively infected and followed longitudinally. In the authors' methods: Counts of nucleated cells, estimated from reference gene primer amplification, were obtained. TCRdb's table, derived via immunoSEQ multiplex PCR, lists solely in-frame clones and lacks some. V, J and clone size are taken as reported in that table, and D and trimming were inferred from the DNA itself. The sample comprises roughly 330,000 clones, approximately 88% of which are singletons, and just over 9.5% rests with the top ten.

V gene TRBV27 combines with J gene TRBJ2-1; tentative D call: TRBD2 (6 bases). Source material: peripheral blood. This clonotype was obtained from a young man with COVID-19, enrolled during active disease. The CDR3 sequence is CASSSGGNEQFF. The DNA of the CDR3 is TGTGCCAGCAGTTCCGGAGGGAATGAGCAGTTCTTC.